The rows below give T cell receptor beta chains drawn from one sample of a study of OX40 agonist ivuxolimab in advanced cancers. Generated by immunoSEQ multiplex PCR, the TCRdb table keeps only in-frame clones and is missing some. The sample has approximately 18,000 clones, around 82% seen once. This specimen was CD4+ or CD8+ T cells sorted from blood, taken in a trial of the OX40 agonist ivuxolimab. All receptors come from an adult with an advanced solid tumor such as melanoma, head and neck, liver or kidney cancer. Both conserved end residues are part of each CDR3. D genes are given only for firm matches. Part of the rows lack a size; the others show once, few, many or a class for expanded clones.

clone_size j_call v_call d_call cdr3_nt cdr3_aa
- TRBJ2-5 TRBV28 - TGTGCCAGCAGTATTGCTCCGGGACCAAAAGAGACCCAGTACTTC CASSIAPGPKETQYF
- TRBJ2-7 TRBV29-1 - TGCAGCGCGGTTAGATCCTACGAGCAGTACTTC CSAVRSYEQYF
- TRBJ1-1 TRBV15 - TGTGCCACCAGCTCTCGTTTTCCTCGGGACACTGAAGCTTTCTTT CATSSRFPRDTEAFF
- TRBJ1-5 TRBV19 - TGTGCCAGTAGTATCCCGGGACTTCTATCGGCCCAGCATTTT CASSIPGLLSAQHF
- TRBJ1-6 TRBV10-3 - TGTGCCATCAGTCGGGAGGTGACAGGCAACTATTCACCCCTCCACTTT CAISREVTGNYSPLHF
- TRBJ1-4 TRBV29-1 - TGCAGCGTTGAACGATGGTCGGACAGTACCCCTAATGAAAAACTGTTTTTT CSVERWSDSTPNEKLFF
medium-sized TRBJ1-5 TRBV28 TRBD1 TGTGCCAGTCTAGGTCAAGACAGGGTTGGCAATCAGCCCCAGCATTTT CASLGQDRVGNQPQHF
- TRBJ1-5 TRBV9 - TGTGCCAGCAGCAGGGGAGGGGAAATTAATCAGCCCCAGCATTTT CASSRGGEINQPQHF
- TRBJ2-7 TRBV2 - TGTGCCAGCAGTGCCAGTAACGGGAGAACCTACGAGCAGTACTTC CASSASNGRTYEQYF
- TRBJ2-5 TRBV4-3 TRBD2 TGCGCCAGCAGCCAAGATCGGGCGGGAGGTGAGGAGACCCAGTACTTC CASSQDRAGGEETQYF
- TRBJ2-1 TRBV6-5 TRBD2 TGTGCCAGCAGTTTTGGACTAGCGGGAGGTTATGAGCAGTTCTTC CASSFGLAGGYEQFF
- TRBJ2-1 TRBV7-8 TRBD2 TGTGCCAGCAGCCCTCGGGAGGGGGTTGATGAGCAGTTCTTC CASSPREGVDEQFF
- TRBJ1-5 TRBV7-9 - TGTGCCAGCAGCGGCGGGACCCTTCAGCCCCAGCATTTT CASSGGTLQPQHF
hyperexpanded TRBJ2-7 TRBV5-1 - TGCGCCAGCAGCTCATACTACGAGCAGTACTTC CASSSYYEQYF
- TRBJ2-5 TRBV28 TRBD2 TGTGCCAGCAGTTTAACTAGCGGGAGGGCCGAAGAAGAGACCCAGTACTTC CASSLTSGRAEEETQYF
- TRBJ2-1 TRBV6-5 - TGTGCCAGCAGTTTCGGGGGGCGGTACAATGAGCAGTTCTTC CASSFGGRYNEQFF
once TRBJ2-3 TRBV7-3 - TGTGCCAGCAGCTACAAAGGGAGAACTTCAGGAGATACGCAGTATTTT CASSYKGRTSGDTQYF
few TRBJ2-7 TRBV4-3 TRBD1 TGCGCCAGCAGCCAAGGTGCAGGGGGCTACGAGCAGTACTTC CASSQGAGGYEQYF
- TRBJ2-7 TRBV29-1 - TGCAGCGTTGCGAGGCTAGCTCCCTCCTACGAGCAGTACTTC CSVARLAPSYEQYF
- TRBJ2-2 TRBV21-1 - TGTGCCAGCAGCAAACAGGGGAACACCGGGGAGCTGTTTTTT CASSKQGNTGELFF
- TRBJ1-3 TRBV6-1 - TGTGCCAGCAGTGAAGCTTATAGGGTAGTTAACACCATATATTTT CASSEAYRVVNTIYF
once TRBJ1-2 TRBV6-5 - TGTGCCAGCAGTTACTCGCCGGACTATGGCTACACCTTC CASSYSPDYGYTF
once TRBJ2-1 TRBV19 - TGTGCCAGTTCCCTGGGGGCGAGTGAGCAGTTCTTC CASSLGASEQFF
- TRBJ2-7 TRBV28 - TGTGCCAGCAGTTTATTGGCCTACGAGCAGTACTTC CASSLLAYEQYF
- TRBJ1-2 TRBV10-3 - TGTGCCATCAGTGAGTCTTCCGGGGGAGAGATAACTAACTATGGCTACACCTTC CAISESSGGEITNYGYTF
- TRBJ2-5 TRBV4-3 - TGCGCCAGCAGCCCGCAGAGGGCGCAAGAGACCCAGTACTTC CASSPQRAQETQYF
- TRBJ2-5 TRBV7-2 - TGTGCCAGCAGCCCTGGACACCTACTCCAAGAGACCCAGTACTTC CASSPGHLLQETQYF
- TRBJ2-7 TRBV7-9 TRBD1 TGTGCCAGCAGCTCAGCCCCCACAGGGGGAGTGGTTGAGCAGTACTTC CASSSAPTGGVVEQYF
- TRBJ2-1 TRBV11-2 - TGTGCCAGCAGCTTAGAATCCGGGACTTACTTCTACAATGAGCAGTTCTTC CASSLESGTYFYNEQFF
- TRBJ1-4 TRBV7-9 TRBD1 TGTGCCAGCAGCTTAGATCGATTGGGACAGCGGAATGAAAAACTGTTTTTT CASSLDRLGQRNEKLFF
- TRBJ2-5 TRBV28 - TGTGCCAGCCGAGAGTTCCAAGAGACCCAGTACTTC CASREFQETQYF
- TRBJ2-3 TRBV7-9 TRBD2 TGTGCCAGCAGACTGGGACTAGCGGGGTTGGATACGCAGTATTTT CASRLGLAGLDTQYF
- TRBJ2-3 TRBV9 TRBD2 TGTGCCAGCAGCGTTGTTAGCGGGGCAACGACAGATACGCAGTATTTT CASSVVSGATTDTQYF
- TRBJ1-5 TRBV4-1 TRBD1 TGCGCCAGCAGCCAAGTATGGGACAGGGGTAATCAGCCCCAGCATTTT CASSQVWDRGNQPQHF
once TRBJ1-3 TRBV29-1 - TGCAGCGTTGACCCCGAAAGCTCTGGAAACACCATATATTTT CSVDPESSGNTIYF
- TRBJ2-7 TRBV6-1 - TGTGCCAGCAGTGAAGGACCCTATATCAGGGTCGTCTCCTACGAGCAGTACTTC CASSEGPYIRVVSYEQYF
- TRBJ2-2 TRBV27 - TGTGCCACCCTGAGGTTAGGCAACACGGGCGGGGAGCTGTTTTTT CATLRLGNTGGELFF
- TRBJ2-1 TRBV6-5 - TGTGCCAGCAGTTACTCGAAAACAGGGTCCTACAATGAGCAGTTCTTC CASSYSKTGSYNEQFF
- TRBJ2-7 TRBV19 - TGTGCCAGTAGTATTAGTCCTACCAACTACGAGCAGTACTTC CASSISPTNYEQYF
- TRBJ2-3 TRBV29-1 TRBD1 TGCAGCGTTGAAGCGGGACAGGGAACAGATACGCAGTATTTT CSVEAGQGTDTQYF
- TRBJ1-3 TRBV29-1 - TGCAGCGTTGCCGACAGTCCCCTCTCGCCTGGAAACACCATATATTTT CSVADSPLSPGNTIYF
- TRBJ2-7 TRBV27 TRBD1 TGTGCCAGCAGTCCCCAAGCTGGGACAGGGGTCGAGCAGTACTTC CASSPQAGTGVEQYF
- TRBJ1-1 TRBV28 TRBD1 TGTGCCAGCAGTTTATTAGGGACAGGGGGGGGCACTGAAGCTTTCTTT CASSLLGTGGGTEAFF
few TRBJ2-7 TRBV6-4 TRBD1 TGTGCCAGCAGTGACTCGGACAGGGGCGAGCAGTACTTC CASSDSDRGEQYF
once TRBJ2-7 TRBV7-3 TRBD1 TGTGCCAGCGGTCCTGGACGGGGGACAGGGCCTTACGAGCAGTACTTC CASGPGRGTGPYEQYF
- TRBJ2-2 TRBV9 - TGTGCCAGCAGCGTAACAAGGGCGAACACCGGGGAGCTGTTTTTT CASSVTRANTGELFF
- TRBJ2-6 TRBV29-1 TRBD1 TGCAGCGTTGTGGAGACAGGGGGCTCTGGGGCCAACGTCCTGACTTTC CSVVETGGSGANVLTF
once TRBJ2-1 TRBV19 - TGTGCCAGTAGTATAAGCGCGGGTAGCTCCTACAATGAGCAGTTCTTC CASSISAGSSYNEQFF
- TRBJ1-1 TRBV7-9 - TGTGCCACGCCAACGGATTCCACTGAAGCTTTCTTT CATPTDSTEAFF
once TRBJ2-1 TRBV5-4 TRBD2 TGTGCCAGCAGCTTGTCGGGGGGTGAGCAGTTCTTC CASSLSGGEQFF
few TRBJ2-7 TRBV4-3 - TGCGCCAGCAGCCAAGACCATCCTGACAGGTTCTACGAGCAGTACTTC CASSQDHPDRFYEQYF
once TRBJ2-5 TRBV4-2 - TGTGCCAGCAGCCAAGAACAGACCCCACGGGAGACCCAGTACTTC CASSQEQTPRETQYF
- TRBJ2-7 TRBV27 - TGTGCCAGCAGTTTATGGCCATCCTACGAGCAGTACTTC CASSLWPSYEQYF